This T cell receptor beta chain originates from a study of T cell responses to AZD1222 COVID-19 vaccine. Study background: Pooled together were second doses at about 4 or about 12 weeks.

Overall study findings and caveats: Sampling captured repertoires only after the peak T cell response. Donors skewed white British and female; clonal diversity was possibly underestimated. When two AZD1222 doses had been given, Spike-specific TCR breadth and depth rose.

The V end lost 8 bases, the J end lost 1 base, and 15 bases lay between the germline ends. Germline V gene lookup returns CDR1 MNHEY and CDR2 SVGAGI. CDR3 length: 14 amino acids. Worth noting for this clone: Its specificity is not known.

This table comes from immunoSEQ multiplex PCR, and its TCRdb copy is limited to in-frame clones, with some not included. The table has roughly 150,000 clones, roughly 90% seen once. The receptor comes from an adult in good health. The V call is TRBV6-5, the J call TRBJ2-7, with D perhaps matching TRBD1 (5 bases). Sequenced here: peripheral blood, sampled on day 0 of AZD1222 vaccination. The CDR3 loop reads CASQNRRESYEQYF. The CDR3 nucleotides are TGTGCCAGCCAAAACAGGAGAGAGTCCTACGAGCAGTACTTC.